One sample yielded the 15 T cell receptor beta chains listed below, sequenced in a study of T cell changes during pregnancy in multiple sclerosis (dated by TCRdb to between 2018 and 2020). The library was generated by the immunoSEQ multiplex PCR assay. TCRdb mirrors the immuneACCESS table, restricted to in-frame sequences. Some clones are absent from its copies; in checked studies, under half trace to an unresolved V gene, and the reason for the others is unknown. The sample table holds tens of thousands of clones, of which roughly 90% were seen once. 2.5% to 3.5% of the sample is held by the ten biggest clonotypes. Material: peripheral blood, obtained in the second trimester of pregnancy. The source is a female donor in good health, enrolled as a control in a pregnancy study.

The chain is built from TRBV6-5 and TRBJ2-7; D not resolved. CDR3 length: 11 residues. Trimming stripped 7 bases from V and 5 bases from J, with 9 bases between. CDR1 and CDR2 (germline): MNHEY, SVGAGI. CDR3 amino acids: CASTLRDEQYF. For the CDR3, the DNA is TGTGCCAGCACCCTGCGCGACGAGCAGTACTTC.

The chain combines TRBV10-3 with TRBJ2-3; TRBD2 is a possible D gene (6 bases). The V gene lost 2 bases and the J gene lost 6 bases, with 6 bases spanning the gap. The CDR3 has 12 residues. The germline gives CDR1 ENHRY, CDR2 SYGVKD. This CDR3 is CAISERGDTQYF. The DNA of the CDR3 is TGTGCCATCAGTGAGCGGGGGGATACGCAGTATTTT.

The chain recombines TRBV5-6 with TRBJ1-2; 9 bases agree with TRBD1. The CDR3 covers 15 residues. V was pared by 4 bases and J by 4 bases, with 8 bases of the junction left unmatched. The germline V gene has CDR1 SGHDT and CDR2 YYEEEE. The CDR3 DNA is TGTGCCAGCAGCGAACCGGGACAGGGCCCCTATGGCTACACCTTC. Translated: CASSEPGQGPYGYTF.

This rearrangement joins TRBV7-2 to TRBJ2-4; D unresolved. V lost 8 bases, J lost 15 bases, and 23 bases lay in between. The germline V gene encodes CDR1 SGHTA and CDR2 FQGNSA. This CDR3 is 13 amino acids long. The CDR3: CASAPPGSSERYF. The DNA of the CDR3 is TGTGCCAGCGCCCCCCCGGGTTCTAGTGAACGGTACTTC. Variable domain in full (rest from reference TRBV7-2 and TRBJ2-4): GAGVSQSPSNKVTEKGKDVELRCDPISGHTALYWYRQSLGQGLEFLIYFQGNSAPDKSGLPSDRFSAERTGGSVSTLTIQRTQQEDSAVYLCASAPPGSSERYFGAGTRLSVL.

The CDR3 loop reads CASTHGSQREQYF. DNA for the CDR3: TGTGCCAGCACTCACGGATCTCAGCGTGAGCAGTACTTC. The rearrangement joins TRBV2 to TRBJ2-7; D gene uncertain. Germline V lookup: CDR1 SNHLY, CDR2 FYNNEI. The CDR3 runs 13 residues. V lost 7 bases and J lost 7, with 17 bases in between.

This rearrangement joins TRBV10-3 to TRBJ2-1, with 8 bases matching TRBD1. CDR3 length: 15 amino acids. The germline V gene has CDR1 ENHRY and CDR2 SYGVKD. V lost 3 bases and J lost 6; bases outside the gene matches: 7. The CDR3 DNA sequence: TGTGCCATCAGTGACGATGGACAGGGCTTCAATGAGCAGTTCTTC. As protein: CAISDDGQGFNEQFF.

The V gene is TRBV30, the J gene TRBJ1-1, with D perhaps TRBD1 (6 bases). The V gene lost 2 bases and the J gene lost 7 bases, with 8 bases spanning the gap. The germline V gene encodes CDR1 GTSNPN and CDR2 SVGIG (reference sequence). The CDR3 totals 11 residues. CDR3 DNA sequence: TGTGCCTGGAGTAGGACAGATGAAGCTTTCTTT. Translated: CAWSRTDEAFF.

This rearrangement joins TRBV18 to TRBJ2-7; weak D call: TRBD2 (6 bases). The CDR3 totals 13 residues. CDR1 is KGHSH, CDR2 LQKENI, per germline. Trimming pared 4 bases from V and 1 base from J, leaving 8 bases between. The CDR3 nucleotides read TGTGCCAGCTCACTAGCGGAGTCCTACGAGCAGTACTTC. It specifies CASSLAESYEQYF.

This chain links TRBV6-1 with TRBJ1-5; D remains ambiguous. CDR3 length: 13 residues. Germline-derived CDR1 and CDR2 are MNHNS and SASEGT. The ends were cut back, 4 bases at V and 3 bases at J, with 7 bases in the middle. CDR3 loop: CASSVYNNQPQHF. The CDR3 DNA sequence: TGTGCCAGCAGTGTTTACAACAATCAGCCCCAGCATTTT.

The gene calls are TRBV15 and TRBJ1-1; D remains unclear. The V end lost 0 bases, the J end lost 6 bases, and 8 bases lay between the germline ends. Per germline, CDR1 LNHNV and CDR2 YYDKDF (reference sequence). CDR3 length: 13 residues. The CDR3 here is CATSRDLGAEAFF. The CDR3 DNA follows: TGTGCCACCAGCAGAGATCTAGGCGCTGAAGCTTTCTTT.

V and J are TRBV28 and TRBJ2-1, with TRBD2 identical over 12 bases. This CDR3 is 14 amino acids long. Per germline, CDR1 MDHEN and CDR2 SYDVKM. V lost 8 bases, J lost 9 bases, and 8 bases stayed unmatched. The CDR3 DNA reads as TGTGCCAGCGGTCGACTAGCGGGAGAGGTTGAGCAGTTCTTC. As protein: CASGRLAGEVEQFF.

This CDR3 reads CASSILAGGDNEQFF. CDR3 sequence (DNA): TGTGCCAGCAGCATTCTAGCGGGGGGAGACAATGAGCAGTTCTTC. The chain links TRBV5-4 to TRBJ2-1; 11 bases map to TRBD2. Trimming at V came to 4 bases and at J to 5 bases, leaving 5 bases not matched to a gene. The CDR3 contains 15 residues. CDR1 and CDR2 (germline): SGHNT, YYREEE (reference sequence).

The sample holds a few counts of this clone. The chain combines TRBV7-9 with TRBJ2-1; possible D gene TRBD1, 6 bases. This CDR3 region has 13 residues. Trimming removed 1 base from V and 9 bases from J, with 10 bases in between. CDR1 and CDR2 (germline): SEHNR, FQNEAQ (reference sequence). The DNA for the CDR3 is TGTGCCAGCAGCTTAGACAGGGAAGCTGAGCAGTTCTTC. Protein sequence: CASSLDREAEQFF.

The CDR3 here is CATSRDTGAYEQYF. CDR3 DNA: TGTGCCACCAGCAGAGATACAGGGGCCTACGAGCAGTACTTC. The gene calls are TRBV15 and TRBJ2-7; 7 bases are shared with TRBD1. Germline V gives CDR1 LNHNV, CDR2 YYDKDF (reference sequence). The CDR3 spans 14 residues. The J segment lost 2 bases and the V segment lost 0 bases, leaving 1 base of the junction unmatched.

This rearrangement joins TRBV5-4 to TRBJ2-3; the D is unclear. The germline V gene encodes CDR1 SGHNT and CDR2 YYREEE (reference sequence). The CDR3 sequence is 15 residues long. The V end lost 0 bases, the J end lost 2 bases, and 10 bases lay between the germline ends. The CDR3 coding sequence is TGTGCCAGCAGCTTGGGAGCTCAAACCACAGATACGCAGTATTTT. Its translation is CASSLGAQTTDTQYF.